This T cell receptor beta chain was found in a study of sequential checkpoint blockade in melanoma. Looking at the study overall: Both treatment sequences were followed by maintenance nivolumab. 90 to 95 pretreatment tumor DNA samples were TCRβ immunosequenced. Twenty-two patients had matched tumor biopsies before treatment and at week 13 after nivolumab or ipilimumab alone.

Study-wide results and limits: Mutational load did not correlate with tumor T-cell fraction or clonality.

Generated by immunoSEQ multiplex PCR, the TCRdb table keeps only in-frame clones and is missing some. The sample consists of about 21,000 clones, about 27% of them appearing once. The CDR3 totals 13 residues. This clone was observed at least ten times. The antigen remains unidentified. The treatment here: randomized to nivolumab then ipilimumab (arm A) or the reverse (arm B). This sequence originates from a human donor with melanoma. The V call is TRBV1, the J call TRBJ2-1; the table assigns TRBD2, which was not confirmed against the DNA. TRBV1 is a known pseudogene. The material was tumor tissue (inferred from file names), obtained from a patient given nivolumab and ipilimumab in sequence. CDR3 in DNA: TGCGCCAGCAGCCAAGGCTCGGGCAATGAGCAGTTCTTC. It is translated as CASSQGSGNEQFF.